These 8 T cell receptor beta chains were sequenced from one sample in a study of shared clonotypes between healthy human individuals. TCRdb's table, derived via immunoSEQ multiplex PCR, lists solely in-frame clones and lacks some. The sample holds 530,000 or so clones, 60% to 80% seen once. Sequences were obtained from PBMCs. All receptors come from a woman aged 40 to 49 in good health. Some clones in this sample may be carry-over from other donors' samples.

A note on this clone: A read error may account for a junction end that differs from germline. CDR3 sequence (DNA): TGTGCCAGTAGTTTAAGATTTTGGGGACAGGGGGCCTACGAGCAGTACTTC. Amino acid sequence: CASSLRFWGQGAYEQYF. This rearrangement joins TRBV27 to TRBJ2-7, with 11 bases fitting TRBD1. Germline V gives CDR1 MNHEY, CDR2 SMNVEV (reference sequence). This CDR3 has 17 residues.

V usage is TRBV30 and J usage is TRBJ1-2; 8 bases line up with TRBD1. CDR3 size: 13 residues. The V gene's germline CDR1 is GTSNPN and CDR2 SVGIG (reference sequence). V trimming: 4 bases; J trimming: 8 bases; junction bases outside the gene matches: 9. CDR3 sequence: CAWIAGRGLGYTF. CDR3 nucleotide sequence: TGTGCCTGGATTGCAGGCAGGGGGCTCGGCTACACCTTC.

The V and J genes are TRBV5-5 and TRBJ1-1, with D maybe TRBD1 (6 bases). Germline lookup yields CDR1 SGHKS and CDR2 YYEKEE (reference sequence). This CDR3 comprises 13 residues. Trimming left V 4 bases short and J 7 bases short, with 14 bases between. CDR3 sequence: CASSARQANEAFF. The CDR3 region has the DNA TGTGCCAGCAGCGCCAGACAGGCGAATGAAGCTTTCTTT.

This chain uses TRBV5-8 with TRBJ1-4, with 8 bases matching TRBD1. This CDR3 comprises 16 residues. Germline values: CDR1 SGHTS, CDR2 YDEGEE. After removal of 0 bases from V and 1 base from J, the junction contained 2 bases not matched to a gene. The CDR3 spells CASSLDRGGTNEKLFF. The CDR3 DNA is TGTGCCAGCAGCTTGGACAGGGGGGGAACTAATGAAAAACTGTTTTTT.

This chain connects TRBV29-1 to TRBJ1-2, with 10 bases aligning to TRBD1. The CDR3 is 15 residues long. V shed 4 bases, J shed 4 bases, and the junction held 9 bases outside the gene matches. Germline values: CDR1 SQVTM, CDR2 ANQGSEA. The CDR3 protein is CSVVRSGQGGYGYTF. The CDR3 DNA reads as TGCAGCGTTGTTCGATCTGGACAGGGGGGCTATGGCTACACCTTC.

CDR3 nucleotide sequence: TGTGCCAGCAGCTCCCCTGACCGCACAGATACGCAGTATTTT. It yields the protein CASSSPDRTDTQYF. The chain uses TRBV5-4 and TRBJ2-3; D call uncertain. Between the trimmed V and J ends, which lost 3 bases and 1 base, there was a span of 9 bases. The CDR3 has 14 amino acids. Germline V gene lookup returns CDR1 SGHNT and CDR2 YYREEE (reference sequence).

This clone was counted only a few times. V and J are TRBV18 and TRBJ2-2, with TRBD2 matching over 7 bases. The CDR3 covers 16 residues. V lost 2 bases to trimming and J lost 5 bases; unmatched junction nucleotides: 8. Germline V CDR1 and CDR2: KGHSH, LQKENI. The CDR3 here is CASSPGASGATGELFF. The CDR3 DNA sequence: TGTGCCAGCTCACCAGGAGCTAGCGGAGCAACCGGGGAGCTGTTTTTT.

The rearrangement uses TRBV29-1 and TRBJ1-2, with 8 bases matching TRBD1. V lost 7 bases and J lost 5; bases outside the gene matches: 15. The CDR3 covers 15 residues. CDR1 SQVTM and CDR2 ANQGSEA come from the germline V gene. This CDR3 is CSAGGQGAVGYGYTF. CDR3 coding DNA: TGCAGCGCAGGCGGACAGGGCGCCGTAGGATATGGCTACACCTTC.